This is a list of T cell receptor beta chains from one sample in a study of vaccination and CD4 T cells after COVID-19. Antigens of these TCRs are unknown. MiXCR, applied by TCRdb to the PCR reads, yields one record per CDR3 protein. The sample yields under 25,000 distinct CDR3 sequences, about a third seen once. Sequenced here: CD4+ T cells from blood, cultured in vitro, sampled about 7 months after SARS-CoV-2 vaccination. The receptors here all came from a human donor who had recovered from COVID-19. The CDR3 runs from the conserved cysteine through the conserved F or W. A D gene is named only where the DNA matches it firmly. The size of a clone is reported for some rows only, either as once, few or many, or as a class for expanded clones.

J | V | D | size | CDR3 | DNA
TRBJ2-6 | TRBV28 | - | few | CASSYTLPAGANVLTF | TGTGCCAGCAGTTATACCCTCCCGGCTGGGGCCAACGTCCTGACTTTC
TRBJ2-3 | TRBV28 | TRBD1 | few | CASSQGAIDTQYF | TGTGCCAGCAGCCAGGGGGCAATAGATACGCAGTATTTT
TRBJ2-7 | TRBV5-4 | - | - | CASSLVSGTTYEQYF | TGTGCCAGCAGCTTGGTGAGCGGCACTACCTACGAGCAGTACTTC
TRBJ2-7 | TRBV7-8 | - | few | CASSIGQSSYEQYF | TGTGCCAGCAGCATCGGACAGAGCTCCTACGAGCAGTACTTC
TRBJ1-1 | TRBV20-1 | - | few | CSANGVTSEAFF | TGCAGTGCTAACGGGGTTACGAGTGAAGCTTTCTTT
TRBJ1-1 | TRBV10-1 | - | - | CASRVGGVMNTEAFF | TGCGCCAGCCGAGTCGGTGGGGTCATGAACACTGAAGCTTTCTTT
TRBJ2-3 | TRBV7-9 | TRBD1 | few | CASSLAWDRGSGTQYF | TGTGCCAGCAGCTTAGCGTGGGACAGGGGATCGGGTACGCAGTATTTT
TRBJ2-7 | TRBV20-1 | TRBD2 | - | CSTPGHQTSGSSYEQYF | TGCAGTACTCCGGGACATCAGACTAGCGGGAGCTCCTACGAGCAGTACTTC
TRBJ1-5 | TRBV6-5 | - | - | CASSYGKGGNSNQPQHF | TGTGCCAGCAGTTACGGTAAAGGGGGGAATAGCAATCAGCCCCAGCATTTT
TRBJ2-7 | TRBV5-1 | - | - | CASSLVGLFEQYF | TGCGCCAGCAGCTTGGTAGGACTATTCGAGCAGTACTTC
TRBJ2-6 | TRBV5-1 | - | - | CASSLAMSNGANVLTF | TGCGCCAGCAGCTTGGCGATGTCGAATGGGGCCAACGTCCTGACTTTC
TRBJ2-3 | TRBV6-4 | TRBD2 | - | CASSDSRETDTQYF | TGTGCCAGCAGTGACTCGCGGGAGACAGATACGCAGTATTTT
TRBJ2-4 | TRBV19 | - | - | CATKEGNIQYF | TGTGCCACCAAGGAAGGAAACATTCAGTACTTC
TRBJ2-7 | TRBV27 | - | - | CASSLKGGFYEQYF | TGTGCCAGCAGTTTAAAGGGGGGGTTCTACGAGCAGTACTTC
TRBJ2-7 | TRBV10-3 | - | - | CAIRPDQGGYEQYF | TGTGCCATTCGGCCCGATCAGGGGGGCTACGAGCAGTACTTC
TRBJ1-2 | TRBV4-1 | - | - | CASSQEAGPVNYGYTF | TGCGCCAGCAGCCAAGAGGCAGGCCCCGTGAACTATGGCTACACCTTC
TRBJ2-7 | TRBV28 | - | - | CASSPGAREQYF | TGTGCCAGCAGTCCCGGCGCTCGCGAGCAGTACTTC
TRBJ2-7 | TRBV10-3 | - | - | CAISDTLTRIYEQYF | TGTGCCATCAGTGACACCTTAACTCGGATCTACGAGCAGTACTTC
TRBJ2-5 | TRBV20-1 | - | few | CSASTMGRIQETQYF | TGCAGTGCTAGTACCATGGGTCGTATCCAAGAGACCCAGTACTTC
TRBJ2-1 | TRBV11-3 | - | - | CASSLGSGYNEQFF | TGTGCCAGCAGCCTTGGTAGCGGCTACAATGAGCAGTTCTTC
TRBJ1-5 | TRBV6-1 | - | few | CASSEARVNQPQHF | TGTGCCAGCAGTGAAGCGCGCGTGAATCAGCCCCAGCATTTT
TRBJ2-7 | TRBV10-3 | - | - | CAISESSFRLPRGEQYF | TGTGCCATCAGTGAGTCGAGCTTTAGGCTTCCCCGCGGCGAGCAGTACTTC
TRBJ1-1 | TRBV28 | - | - | CASSLWGRGGTEAFF | TGTGCCAGCAGTTTATGGGGACGGGGAGGCACTGAAGCTTTCTTT
TRBJ1-1 | TRBV7-5 | - | - | CISVSEAPDGHQNTEAFF | -
TRBJ2-5 | TRBV6-5 | - | few | CASSTRGETQYF | TGTGCCAGCAGTACTCGGGGGGAGACCCAGTACTTC
TRBJ2-5 | TRBV20-1 | - | - | CSASPAGAGIGETQYF | TGCAGTGCTAGTCCGGCTGGCGCAGGGATCGGGGAGACCCAGTACTTC
TRBJ1-1 | TRBV28 | - | - | CASMLMGLAGAEAFF | TGTGCCAGCATGCTTATGGGACTCGCGGGCGCTGAAGCTTTCTTT
TRBJ2-7 | TRBV10-2 | - | - | CASSEPTYEQYF | TGCGCCAGCAGTGAGCCCACCTACGAGCAGTACTTC
TRBJ2-5 | TRBV5-4 | - | few | CASSLSRRGGREETQYF | TGTGCCAGCAGCTTGTCGCGACGGGGAGGTCGCGAAGAGACCCAGTACTTC
TRBJ2-5 | TRBV20-1 | - | - | CSARGSPKETQYF | TGCAGTGCTAGGGGCAGCCCTAAAGAGACCCAGTACTTC
TRBJ2-3 | TRBV7-2 | - | - | CASSLGGAVDTQYF | TGTGCCAGCAGCTTAGGGGGAGCTGTAGATACGCAGTATTTT
TRBJ2-1 | TRBV7-2 | - | few | CASSLALKLIGNEQFF | TGTGCCAGCAGCTTAGCGCTTAAACTAATTGGCAATGAGCAGTTCTTC
TRBJ2-7 | TRBV28 | TRBD2 | - | CASSSGRGLAEQYF | TGTGCCAGCAGTTCGGGGAGGGGACTAGCCGAGCAGTACTTC
TRBJ1-5 | TRBV15 | - | medium-sized | CATSNGVNQPQHF | TGTGCCACCAGTAACGGGGTGAATCAGCCCCAGCATTTT
TRBJ1-6 | TRBV20-1 | - | few | CSAKGPTDNSPLHF | TGCAGTGCTAAGGGGCCAACCGATAATTCACCCCTCCACTTT
TRBJ2-5 | TRBV6-7 | TRBD2 | once | CASRGTSGRPQETQYF | TGTGCCAGCAGAGGGACTAGCGGGAGGCCTCAAGAGACCCAGTACTTC
TRBJ2-7 | TRBV10-1 | TRBD1 | - | CASSRTGYICYEQYF | TGCGCCAGCAGCAGGACAGGGTACATATGCTACGAGCAGTACTTC
TRBJ1-5 | TRBV6-1 | - | once | CASSEFGGQTNQPQHF | TGTGCCAGCAGTGAATTTGGGGGGCAAACCAATCAGCCCCAGCATTTT
TRBJ2-7 | TRBV19 | TRBD2 | - | CASSYLASTSAEQYF | TGTGCCAGCAGTTACTTAGCCTCGACTAGCGCCGAGCAGTACTTC
TRBJ2-5 | TRBV20-1 | TRBD2 | medium-sized | CSASRTSGRHETQYF | TGCAGTGCTAGTCGGACTAGCGGGAGACATGAGACCCAGTACTTC
TRBJ2-5 | TRBV29-1 | - | - | CSVEVFGSRGQYF | TGCAGCGTTGAAGTATTTGGCAGTCGGGGCCAGTACTTC
TRBJ2-7 | TRBV6-5 | TRBD2 | few | CASSYRPVSSGRVAYEQYF | TGTGCCAGCAGTTACCGCCCGGTGTCTAGCGGGAGGGTGGCCTACGAGCAGTACTTC
TRBJ2-7 | TRBV28 | - | - | CASSLRVPYEQYF | TGTGCCAGCAGTTTAAGAGTACCCTACGAGCAGTACTTC